Here is one TCR beta chain with its context. Its antigen remains unidentified. The method was immunoSEQ multiplex PCR; TCRdb's version includes in-frame clones alone and lacks a portion of them. The table records more than 90,000 clones, about 90% of them present only once. The data belong to a study of T cell responses to AZD1222 COVID-19 vaccine. General study results and limits: Nearly half of the spike-specific TCRs reportedly recognize variant regions that carry no mutations. Spike-specific TCR repertoires showed rising breadth and depth after two AZD1222 doses.

Unmatched junction bases numbered 4, after V lost 1 base and J lost 5 bases. Per the germline V gene, CDR1 is SGHRS and CDR2 is YFSETQ. The CDR3 has 15 amino acids. V gene TRBV5-1 combines with J gene TRBJ2-7, with 12 bases aligning to TRBD1. This material consisted of peripheral blood, taken on day 0 of AZD1222 vaccination. This sequence was found in an adult in good health. CDR3 protein: CASSLKGQGANEQYF. DNA of the CDR3: TGCGCCAGCAGCTTGAAGGGACAGGGGGCTAACGAGCAGTACTTC.